This TCR beta chain was captured by sequencing in a study of T cell responses to AZD1222 COVID-19 vaccine. Findings and limits, study-wide: Scientists sampled the repertoires only once the peak T cell response had passed. Baseline testing showed seropositivity in only six or seven AZD1222 recipients. Per reports, nearly half of all spike-specific TCRs target regions that are unmutated in variants.

The germline V and J ends were trimmed by 6 bases and 6 bases, with 12 bases remaining between them. From germline, CDR1 is SEHNR and CDR2 FQNEAQ (reference sequence). The CDR3 has 14 amino acids. Second-dose timings of about 4 or about 12 weeks were pooled. Sequencing used immunoSEQ multiplex PCR; TCRdb keeps in-frame clones, though not all of them. The sample records 100,000 to 120,000 clones, about 94% being singletons. To note about this clone: What it binds is unknown.

Sequencing used peripheral blood, obtained 28 days after the second AZD1222 dose. The source of this sequence is an adult who received the AZD1222 COVID-19 vaccine. V and J are TRBV7-9 and TRBJ1-6; D possibly corresponds to TRBD1 (6 bases). The CDR3 DNA reads as TGTGCCAGCAGGGACAGCGTCGCTAATTCACCCCTCCACTTT. It encodes CASRDSVANSPLHF.